The present TCR beta chain was sequenced within a study of PD-1 blockade in classical Hodgkin lymphoma. General study results and limits: Although disease activity or prior therapy may be involved, causes of the repertoire differences remain undefined. A significant rise in TCR diversity was seen by C4D1 for CD4+ cells but not for CD8+ cells. It was among complete responders that baseline diversity resembled that of newly diagnosed patients.

The repertoire was sequenced with immunoSEQ multiplex PCR; TCRdb's copy has only in-frame clones and lacks some. The sample includes about 21,000 clones, about 63% of them seen just once. The CDR3 has 13 amino acids. CDR1 SGHDT and CDR2 YYEEEE come from the germline V gene. With 0 bases removed from V and 2 bases from J, the gap between germline ends came to 5 bases. This clone was seen a few times. Its matching antigen is unknown. Each patient relapsed following autologous stem cell transplantation, and prior brentuximab vedotin exposure differed. The sequence was obtained from a human donor with classical Hodgkin lymphoma. The chain carries TRBV5-6 and TRBJ1-1; D ambiguous. The source was peripheral blood mononuclear cells (PBMCs), collected at baseline. The DNA of the CDR3 is TGTGCCAGCAGCTTGGGTAGCAACACTGAAGCTTTCTTT. This encodes CASSLGSNTEAFF. Full variable domain (remainder filled in from reference TRBV5-6 and TRBJ1-1): DAGVTQSPTHLIKTRGQQVTLRCSPKSGHDTVSWYQQALGQGPQFIFQYYEEEERQRGNFPDRFSGHQFPNYSSELNVNALLLGDSALYLCASSLGSNTEAFFGQGTRLTVV.